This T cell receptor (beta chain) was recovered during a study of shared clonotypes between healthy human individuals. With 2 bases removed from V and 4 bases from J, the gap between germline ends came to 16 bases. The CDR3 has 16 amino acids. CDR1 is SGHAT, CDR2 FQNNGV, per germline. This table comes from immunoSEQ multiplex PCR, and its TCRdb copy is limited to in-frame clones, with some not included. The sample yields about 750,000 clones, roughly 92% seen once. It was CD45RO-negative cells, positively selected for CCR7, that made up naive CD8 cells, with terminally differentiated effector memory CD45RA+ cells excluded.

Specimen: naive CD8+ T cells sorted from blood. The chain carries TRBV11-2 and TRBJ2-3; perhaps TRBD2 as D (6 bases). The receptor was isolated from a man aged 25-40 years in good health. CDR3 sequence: CASSLIAGRIPDTQYF. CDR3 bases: TGTGCCAGCAGCTTAATTGCGGGGAGAATACCAGATACGCAGTATTTT.